This is a list of T cell receptor beta chains from one sample in a study of human T cells and chemical hapten exposure. TCRdb re-derived calls from the RACE reads in MiXCR, one entry per CDR3 protein. Here the sample spans roughly 380,000 distinct CDR3 sequences, roughly 5.3% being singletons. The material sequenced was whole blood, taken in connection with sensitization to the hapten diphenylcyclopropenone (DPC). The receptor set was obtained from a woman aged 50 to 65 with alopecia areata. Some clones in this sample may be carry-over from other donors' samples. CDR3s leave out the opening cysteine and the closing phenylalanine or tryptophan.

V: TRBV20-1
J: TRBJ2-3
CDR3: SARDDPGTDTQY

V: TRBV7-9
J: TRBJ1-4
CDR3: ASSLGSGGAGEKLF

V: TRBV9
J: TRBJ2-3
CDR3: ASSVQGSYTDTQY

V: TRBV20-1
J: TRBJ1-5
CDR3: SASGQGSSQPQH

V: TRBV29-1
J: TRBJ1-5
CDR3: SASEGEAQPQH

V: TRBV10-3
J: TRBJ1-6
CDR3: AISGQQDSPLH

V: TRBV20-1
J: TRBJ2-7
CDR3: SAPDRAATLHEQY

V: TRBV29-1
J: TRBJ2-1
CDR3: SVEATGGYNEQF

V: TRBV30
J: TRBJ1-1
CDR3: AWTTGLAAF

V: TRBV7-2
J: TRBJ1-1
CDR3: ASSLVTLNTEAF

V: TRBV12-5
J: TRBJ1-2
CDR3: ASGLLPEGRNGYT

V: TRBV5-5
J: TRBJ2-7
CDR3: ASSSESGYEQY

V: TRBV12-3/TRBV12-4
J: TRBJ1-2
CDR3: ASIGLSGGYT

V: TRBV24-1
J: TRBJ2-2
CDR3: ATSDLGSVDTGELF

V: TRBV25-1
J: TRBJ1-6
CDR3: ASSESGNSPLH

V: TRBV10-3
J: TRBJ2-3
CDR3: ATSGGVILVDTQY

V: TRBV6-5
J: TRBJ1-4
CDR3: ASRNRVESEKLF

V: TRBV7-9
J: TRBJ2-7
CDR3: ASSLARGEQY

V: TRBV6-1
J: TRBJ1-5
CDR3: ASSEWQGNQPQH

V: TRBV20-1
J: TRBJ2-1
CDR3: STSGGAPYNEQF

V: TRBV10-3
J: TRBJ2-5
CDR3: ATAIGQQETQY

V: TRBV12-3/TRBV12-4
J: TRBJ2-7
CDR3: ASLFMGGSYEQY

V: TRBV11-2
J: TRBJ2-5
CDR3: ASSLDGTRGETQY

V: TRBV6-5
J: TRBJ1-1
CDR3: ASSSPTGPEAF

V: TRBV10-3
J: TRBJ2-6
CDR3: AIRGQATIIGGANVLT

V: TRBV11-2
J: TRBJ1-1
CDR3: ASSPGGTEYGGEAF

V: TRBV20-1
J: TRBJ2-7
CDR3: SARGPTYEQY

V: TRBV20-1
J: TRBJ1-1
CDR3: SARTTGTNTEAF

V: TRBV4-1
J: TRBJ2-3
CDR3: ASSQDQLAGGLTDTQY

V: TRBV4-1
J: TRBJ1-6
CDR3: ASSQAGTNSPLH

V: TRBV10-2
J: TRBJ1-3
CDR3: ASIDRGLENTIY

V: TRBV29-1
J: TRBJ1-2
CDR3: SVAQDYGYT

V: TRBV3-1
J: TRBJ2-3
CDR3: ASSQDLLASTDTQY

V: TRBV20-1
J: TRBJ1-2
CDR3: SASEGSTYGYT

V: TRBV7-2
J: TRBJ2-1
CDR3: ASSRQSTYNEQF

V: TRBV14
J: TRBJ2-3
CDR3: ASSQVLLAEQY

V: TRBV20-1
J: TRBJ2-3
CDR3: SASVKLGTDTQY

V: TRBV6-5
J: TRBJ2-1
CDR3: ASSYGARREQF

V: TRBV4-1
J: TRBJ1-2
CDR3: ASSQDPRAYGYT

V: TRBV28
J: TRBJ1-4
CDR3: ASSPRTGLDEKLF

V: TRBV5-1
J: TRBJ2-6
CDR3: ASSLVYPSGANVLT

V: TRBV7-9
J: TRBJ1-1
CDR3: ASSSPRNFTSDRSTLEAF

V: TRBV3-1
J: TRBJ1-1
CDR3: ASSGGRTEAF

V: TRBV9
J: TRBJ1-1
CDR3: ASSPPTVGTEAF

V: TRBV4-3
J: TRBJ2-7
CDR3: ASSQDRDSTYEQY

V: TRBV28
J: TRBJ2-7
CDR3: ASMPGGGRRHEQY

V: TRBV3-1
J: TRBJ2-7
CDR3: ASSQGSGSSYEQY

V: TRBV2
J: TRBJ2-3
CDR3: AGMGSDTQY

V: TRBV20-1
J: TRBJ2-3
CDR3: SARDIRGRVADTQY

V: TRBV27
J: TRBJ1-2
CDR3: ASRGGGAGYGYT

V: TRBV2
J: TRBJ1-5
CDR3: ASSTVLTGRDQPQH